This T cell receptor beta chain is from a study of OX40 agonist ivuxolimab in advanced cancers. Some clones are missing from TCRdb's copy, which holds only in-frame ones; the method was immunoSEQ multiplex PCR. The table lists 50,000 to 65,000 clones, less than 95% of them singletons, with approximately 8.3% in the top ten. Here the sequenced sample was CD4+ or CD8+ T cells sorted from blood, taken in a trial of the OX40 agonist ivuxolimab. The sequence derives from an adult with an advanced solid tumor such as melanoma, head and neck, liver or kidney cancer.

The CDR3 nucleotides read TGTGCCAGCCGCGGGAGCGATACGCAGTATTTT. This sequence encodes CASRGSDTQYF. The chain joins TRBV9 to TRBJ2-3; 7 positions agree with TRBD2. V lost 7 bases and J lost 6; bases outside the gene matches: 2. CDR3 length: 11 amino acids. The germline gives CDR1 SGDLS, CDR2 YYNGEE.